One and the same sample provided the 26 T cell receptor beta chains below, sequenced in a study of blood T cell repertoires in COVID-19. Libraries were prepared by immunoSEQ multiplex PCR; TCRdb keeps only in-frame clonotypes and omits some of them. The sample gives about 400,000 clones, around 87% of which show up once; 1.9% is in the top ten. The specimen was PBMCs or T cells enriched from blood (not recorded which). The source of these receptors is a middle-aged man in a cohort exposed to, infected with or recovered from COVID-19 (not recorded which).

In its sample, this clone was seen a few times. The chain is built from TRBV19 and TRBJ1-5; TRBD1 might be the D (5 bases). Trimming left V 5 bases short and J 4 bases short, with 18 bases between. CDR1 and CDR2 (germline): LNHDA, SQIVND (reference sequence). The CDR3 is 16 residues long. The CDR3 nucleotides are TGTGCCAGTAGTCCCTTAAGGGGCTCCCTTAATCAGCCCCAGCATTTT. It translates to CASSPLRGSLNQPQHF.

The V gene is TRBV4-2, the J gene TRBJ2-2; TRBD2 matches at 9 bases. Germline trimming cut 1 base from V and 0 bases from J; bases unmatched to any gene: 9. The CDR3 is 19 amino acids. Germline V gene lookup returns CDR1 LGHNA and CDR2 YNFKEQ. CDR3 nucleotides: TGTGCCAGCAGCCAAGCCCCTCCCGGGACTAGCTCGAACACCGGGGAGCTGTTTTTT. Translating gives CASSQAPPGTSSNTGELFF.

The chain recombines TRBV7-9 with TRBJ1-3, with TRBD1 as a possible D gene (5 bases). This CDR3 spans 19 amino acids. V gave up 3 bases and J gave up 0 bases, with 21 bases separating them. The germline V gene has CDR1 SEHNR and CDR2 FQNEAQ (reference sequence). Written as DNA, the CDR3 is TGTGCCAGCAGCTTCCGCGGTGGGGCCCTTACATCCTCTGGAAACACCATATATTTT. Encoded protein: CASSFRGGALTSSGNTIYF. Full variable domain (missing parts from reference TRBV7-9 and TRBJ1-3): DTGVSQNPRHKITKRGQNVTFRCDPISEHNRLYWYRQTLGQGPEFLTYFQNEAQLEKSRLLSDRFSAERPKGSFSTLEIQRTEQGDSAMYLCASSFRGGALTSSGNTIYFGEGSWLTVV.

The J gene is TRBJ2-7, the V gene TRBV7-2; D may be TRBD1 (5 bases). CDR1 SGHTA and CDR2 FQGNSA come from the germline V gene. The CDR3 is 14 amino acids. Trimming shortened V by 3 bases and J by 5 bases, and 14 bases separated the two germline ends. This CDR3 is CASSFIAGRNEQYF. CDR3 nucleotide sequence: TGTGCCAGCAGCTTTATCGCAGGGCGAAACGAGCAGTACTTC.

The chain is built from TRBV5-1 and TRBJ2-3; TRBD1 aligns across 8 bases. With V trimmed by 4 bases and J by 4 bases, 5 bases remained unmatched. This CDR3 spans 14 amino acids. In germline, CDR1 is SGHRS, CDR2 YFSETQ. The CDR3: CASSQGQGSDTQYF. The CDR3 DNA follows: TGCGCCAGCAGCCAAGGACAGGGATCAGATACGCAGTATTTT.

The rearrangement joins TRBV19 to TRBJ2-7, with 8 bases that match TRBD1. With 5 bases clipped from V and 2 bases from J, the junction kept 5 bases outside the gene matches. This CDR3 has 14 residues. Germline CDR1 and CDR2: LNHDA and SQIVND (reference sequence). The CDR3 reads CASSQTGETYEQYF. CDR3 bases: TGTGCCAGTAGTCAGACAGGGGAGACCTACGAGCAGTACTTC.

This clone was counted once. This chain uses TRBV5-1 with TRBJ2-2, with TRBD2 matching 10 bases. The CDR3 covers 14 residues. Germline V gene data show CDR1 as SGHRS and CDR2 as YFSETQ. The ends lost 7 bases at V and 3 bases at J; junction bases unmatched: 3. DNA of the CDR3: TGCGCCAGCCGCCTAGCGGGAGACACCGGGGAGCTGTTTTTT. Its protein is CASRLAGDTGELFF.

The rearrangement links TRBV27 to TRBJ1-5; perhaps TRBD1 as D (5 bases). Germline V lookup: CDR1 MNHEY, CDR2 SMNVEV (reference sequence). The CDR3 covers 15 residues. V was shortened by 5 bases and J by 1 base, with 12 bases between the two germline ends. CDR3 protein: CASSPTTGSNQPQHF. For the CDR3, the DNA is TGTGCCAGCAGTCCCACCACAGGCAGCAATCAGCCCCAGCATTTT.

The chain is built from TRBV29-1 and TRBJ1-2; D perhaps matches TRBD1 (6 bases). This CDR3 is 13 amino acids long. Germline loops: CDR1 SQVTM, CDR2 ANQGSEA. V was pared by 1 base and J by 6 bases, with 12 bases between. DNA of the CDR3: TGCAGCGTTGAAGGTTGGGGGACACATGGCTACACCTTC. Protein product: CSVEGWGTHGYTF. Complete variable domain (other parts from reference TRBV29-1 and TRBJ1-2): SAVISQKPSRDICQRGTSLTIQCQVDSQVTMMFWYRQQPGQSLTLIATANQGSEATYESGFVIDKFPISRPNLTFSTLTVSNMSPEDSSIYLCSVEGWGTHGYTFGSGTRLTVV.

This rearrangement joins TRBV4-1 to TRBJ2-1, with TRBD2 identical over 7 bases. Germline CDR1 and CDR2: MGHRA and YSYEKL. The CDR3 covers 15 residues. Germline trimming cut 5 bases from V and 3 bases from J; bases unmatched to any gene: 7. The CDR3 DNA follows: TGCGCCAGCAGCTCGCGGGAGCTACGCTACAATGAGCAGTTCTTC. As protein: CASSSRELRYNEQFF.

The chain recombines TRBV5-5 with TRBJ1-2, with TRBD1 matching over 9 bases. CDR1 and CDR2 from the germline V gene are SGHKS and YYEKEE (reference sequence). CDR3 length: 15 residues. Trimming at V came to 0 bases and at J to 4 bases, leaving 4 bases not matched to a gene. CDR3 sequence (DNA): TGTGCCAGCAGCTTGGAGGGACAGGGAGTCTATGGCTACACCTTC. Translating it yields CASSLEGQGVYGYTF.

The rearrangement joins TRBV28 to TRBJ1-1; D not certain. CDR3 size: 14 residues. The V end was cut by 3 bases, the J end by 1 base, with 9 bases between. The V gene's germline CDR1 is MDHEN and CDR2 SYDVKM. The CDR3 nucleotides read TGTGCCAGCAGTTTCAACCGGAGGAACACTGAAGCTTTCTTT. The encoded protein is CASSFNRRNTEAFF. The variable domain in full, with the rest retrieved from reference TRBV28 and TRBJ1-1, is DVKVTQSSRYLVKRTGEKVFLECVQDMDHENMFWYRQDPGLGLRLIYFSYDVKMKEKGDIPEGYSVSREKKERFSLILESASTNQTSMYLCASSFNRRNTEAFFGQGTRLTVV.

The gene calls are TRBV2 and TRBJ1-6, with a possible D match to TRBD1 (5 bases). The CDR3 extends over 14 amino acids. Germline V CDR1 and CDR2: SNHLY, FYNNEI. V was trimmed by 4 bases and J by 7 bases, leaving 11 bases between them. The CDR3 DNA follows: TGTGCCAGCAGTGGGGGGAGGGGAAATTCACCCCTCCACTTT. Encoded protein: CASSGGRGNSPLHF.

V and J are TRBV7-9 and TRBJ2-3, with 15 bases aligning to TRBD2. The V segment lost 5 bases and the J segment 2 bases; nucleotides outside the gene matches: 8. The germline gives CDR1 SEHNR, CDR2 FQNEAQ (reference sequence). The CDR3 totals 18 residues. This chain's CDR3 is CASSSGLAGGPDTDTQYF. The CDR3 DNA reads TGTGCCAGCAGCAGTGGACTAGCGGGAGGGCCTGACACAGATACGCAGTATTTT.

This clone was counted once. The CDR3 region is CASSRTLNEKLFF. For the CDR3, the DNA is TGTGCCAGTAGTCGGACTCTTAATGAAAAACTGTTTTTT. The rearrangement uses TRBV19 and TRBJ1-4; D remains ambiguous. The CDR3 is made up of 13 amino acids. The V and J ends lost 5 bases and 4 bases respectively, with 8 bases between them. Germline CDR1 reads LNHDA; CDR2 reads SQIVND (reference sequence).

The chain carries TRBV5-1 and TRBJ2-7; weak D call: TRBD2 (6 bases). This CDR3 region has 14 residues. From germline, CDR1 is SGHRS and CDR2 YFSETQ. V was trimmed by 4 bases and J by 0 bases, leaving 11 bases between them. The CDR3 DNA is TGCGCCAGCAGCCATAGCGGACCCTCCTACGAGCAGTACTTC. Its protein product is CASSHSGPSYEQYF.

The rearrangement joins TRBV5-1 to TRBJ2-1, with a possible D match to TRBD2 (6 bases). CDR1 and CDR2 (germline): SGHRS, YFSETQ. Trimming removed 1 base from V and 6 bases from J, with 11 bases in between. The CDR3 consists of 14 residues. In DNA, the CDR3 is TGCGCCAGCAGCTTGCGTACTAGCTTCAATGAGCAGTTCTTC. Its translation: CASSLRTSFNEQFF.

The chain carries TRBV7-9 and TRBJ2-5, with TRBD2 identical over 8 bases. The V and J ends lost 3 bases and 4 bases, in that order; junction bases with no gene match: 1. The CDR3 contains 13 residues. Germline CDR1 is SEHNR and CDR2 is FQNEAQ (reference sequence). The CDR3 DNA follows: TGTGCCAGCAGCTTCGCGGGAGGAGAGACCCAGTACTTC. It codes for CASSFAGGETQYF.

CDR3: CASSLWGGANTEAFF. The CDR3 nucleotides read TGTGCCAGCAGTTTATGGGGGGGAGCGAACACTGAAGCTTTCTTT. The J gene is TRBJ1-1, the V gene TRBV28, with D possibly being TRBD1 (5 bases). Trimming stripped 0 bases from V and 1 base from J, with 9 bases between. This CDR3 comprises 15 residues. Germline-derived CDR1 and CDR2 are MDHEN and SYDVKM.

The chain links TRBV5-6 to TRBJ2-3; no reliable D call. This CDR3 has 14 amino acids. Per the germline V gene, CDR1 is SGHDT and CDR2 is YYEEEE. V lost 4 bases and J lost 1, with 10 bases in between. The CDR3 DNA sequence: TGTGCCAGCAGCACGCCGGGTCGCACAGATACGCAGTATTTT. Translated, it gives CASSTPGRTDTQYF.

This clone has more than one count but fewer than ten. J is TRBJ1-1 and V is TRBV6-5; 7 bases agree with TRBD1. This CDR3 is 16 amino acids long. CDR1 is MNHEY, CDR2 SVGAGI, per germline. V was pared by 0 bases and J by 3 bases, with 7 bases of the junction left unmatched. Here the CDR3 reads CASSYSNQGGYTEAFF. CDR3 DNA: TGTGCCAGCAGTTACTCGAACCAGGGGGGTTACACTGAAGCTTTCTTT.

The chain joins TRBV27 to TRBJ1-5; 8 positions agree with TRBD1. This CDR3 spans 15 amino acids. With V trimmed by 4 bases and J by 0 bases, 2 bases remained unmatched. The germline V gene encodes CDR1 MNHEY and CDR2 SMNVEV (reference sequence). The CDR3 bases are TGTGCCAGCAGTTACAGGGGGGATAGCAATCAGCCCCAGCATTTT. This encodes CASSYRGDSNQPQHF.

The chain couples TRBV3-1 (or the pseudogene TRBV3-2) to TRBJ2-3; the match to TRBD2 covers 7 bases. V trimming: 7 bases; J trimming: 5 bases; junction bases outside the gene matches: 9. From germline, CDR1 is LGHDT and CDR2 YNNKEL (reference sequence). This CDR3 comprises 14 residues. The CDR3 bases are TGTGCCAGCAACCAGGGCGGGAGAGGAGATACGCAGTATTTT. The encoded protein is CASNQGGRGDTQYF.

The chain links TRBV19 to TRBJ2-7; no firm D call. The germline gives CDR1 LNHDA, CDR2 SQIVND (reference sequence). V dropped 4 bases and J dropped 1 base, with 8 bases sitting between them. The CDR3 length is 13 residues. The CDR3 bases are TGTGCCAGTAGTAAACAGCTTTCCTACGAGCAGTACTTC. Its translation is CASSKQLSYEQYF.

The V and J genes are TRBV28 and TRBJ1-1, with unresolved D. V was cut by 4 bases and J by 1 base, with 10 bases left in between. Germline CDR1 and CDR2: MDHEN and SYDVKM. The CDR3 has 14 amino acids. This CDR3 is CASSSHSANTEAFF. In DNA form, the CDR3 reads TGTGCCAGCAGTTCGCACTCCGCGAACACTGAAGCTTTCTTT.

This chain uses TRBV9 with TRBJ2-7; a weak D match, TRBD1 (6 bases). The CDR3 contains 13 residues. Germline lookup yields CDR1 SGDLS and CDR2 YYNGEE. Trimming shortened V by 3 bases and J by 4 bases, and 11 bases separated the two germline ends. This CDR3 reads CASSAPGVYEQYF. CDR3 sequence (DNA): TGTGCCAGCAGCGCCCCAGGGGTTTACGAGCAGTACTTC.